In this sample, the clone carrying this T cell receptor beta chain turned up once. Its antigen remains unknown. Only in-frame clones appear in the TCRdb table, and some are missing; sequencing was by immunoSEQ multiplex PCR. The table shows 12,000 or so clones, with approximately 87% occurring only once. This sample was included in a study of T cells in localized non-small cell lung cancer. The study, taken as a whole, reports: Measurement of T cell clonality placed uninvolved adjacent lung highest, above the level in tumor. In adjacent lung appeared a median around 55 of the top 100 tumor clones.

Trimming took 0 bases from V and 5 from J, leaving 12 bases between them. Germline CDR1 SGHRS, CDR2 YFSETQ. The CDR3 extends over 15 amino acids. This TCR came from a male donor at least 60 years old with stage I lung adenocarcinoma. Here the sequenced sample was peripheral blood, taken before any cancer treatment. The chain uses TRBV5-1 and TRBJ2-1, with D perhaps matching TRBD2 (6 bases). Here the CDR3 DNA reads TGCGCCAGCAGCTTGGTGCGGGGTCTGGACAATGAGCAGTTCTTC. This codes for CASSLVRGLDNEQFF.